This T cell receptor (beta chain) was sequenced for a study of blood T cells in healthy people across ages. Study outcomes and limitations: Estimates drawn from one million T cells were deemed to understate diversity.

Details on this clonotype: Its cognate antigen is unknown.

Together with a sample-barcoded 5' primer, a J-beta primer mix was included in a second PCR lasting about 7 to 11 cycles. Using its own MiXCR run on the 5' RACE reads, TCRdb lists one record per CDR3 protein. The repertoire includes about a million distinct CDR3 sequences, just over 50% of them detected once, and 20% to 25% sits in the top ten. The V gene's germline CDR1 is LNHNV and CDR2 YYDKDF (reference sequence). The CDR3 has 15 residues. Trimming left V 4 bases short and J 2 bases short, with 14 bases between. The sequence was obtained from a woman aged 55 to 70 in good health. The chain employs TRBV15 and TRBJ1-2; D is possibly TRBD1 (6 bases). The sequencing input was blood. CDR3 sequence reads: CATSTKQGGNYGYTF. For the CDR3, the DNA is TGTGCCACCAGCACAAAACAGGGAGGAAACTATGGCTACACCTTC.